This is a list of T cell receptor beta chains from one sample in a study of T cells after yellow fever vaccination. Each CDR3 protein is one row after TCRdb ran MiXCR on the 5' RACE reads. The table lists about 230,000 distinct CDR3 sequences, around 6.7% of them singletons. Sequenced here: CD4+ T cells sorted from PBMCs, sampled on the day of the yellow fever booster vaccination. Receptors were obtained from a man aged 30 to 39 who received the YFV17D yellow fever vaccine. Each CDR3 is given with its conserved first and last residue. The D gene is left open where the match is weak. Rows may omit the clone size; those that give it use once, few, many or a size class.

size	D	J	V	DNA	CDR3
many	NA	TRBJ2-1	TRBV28	TGTGCCAGCAGCCTCTCTTCCGCGAATGAGCAGTTCTTC	CASSLSSANEQFF
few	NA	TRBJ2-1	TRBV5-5	TGTGCCAGCAGCCCCGGGCTCCTCAATGAGCAGTTCTTC	CASSPGLLNEQFF
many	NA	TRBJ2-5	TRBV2	TGTGCCAGCAGTGAAGACGCCACAGGAGGGGAGACCCAGTACTTC	CASSEDATGGETQYF
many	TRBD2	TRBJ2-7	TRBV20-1	TGCAGTGCCCCTCCCGGGACTAAGAACTACGAGCAGTACTTC	CSAPPGTKNYEQYF
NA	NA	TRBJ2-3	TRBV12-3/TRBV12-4	TGTGCCAGCAGCAAAGAGGGAGTCGAAAATACGCAGTATTTT	CASSKEGVENTQYF
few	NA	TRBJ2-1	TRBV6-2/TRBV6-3	TGTGCCAGCAGTTACGTGGGACTTAATGAGCAGTTCTTC	CASSYVGLNEQFF
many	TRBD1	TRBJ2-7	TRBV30	TGTGCCTGGAGCAGGGGGCACTACGAGCAGTACTTC	CAWSRGHYEQYF
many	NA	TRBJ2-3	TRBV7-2	TGTGCCAGCAGCACGCGACGGGACGGCGATACGCAGTATTTT	CASSTRRDGDTQYF
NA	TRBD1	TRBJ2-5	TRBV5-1	TGCGCCAGCAGCCCTGGACAGGTCCAAGAGACCCAGTACTTC	CASSPGQVQETQYF
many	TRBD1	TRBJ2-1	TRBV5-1	TGCGCCAGCAGCCCTAGGGACAGCAGCCTTAACTATGAGCAGTTCTTC	CASSPRDSSLNYEQFF
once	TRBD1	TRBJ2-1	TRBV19	TGTGCCAGTAGTGAGGACAGGGGCGGTGAGCAGTTCTTC	CASSEDRGGEQFF
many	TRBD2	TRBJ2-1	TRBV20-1	TGCAGTGCTACAAGACTAGCGGGAGTCGACAATGAGCAGTTCTTC	CSATRLAGVDNEQFF
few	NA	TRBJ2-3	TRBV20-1	TGCAGTGCTAGCCCTGCTGGGGGGACGCAGTATTTT	CSASPAGGTQYF
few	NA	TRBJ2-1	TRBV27	TGTGCCAGCAGTTTACGTTTGGTGGGCAGGGTGAATGAGCAGTTCTTC	CASSLRLVGRVNEQFF
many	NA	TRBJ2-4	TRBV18	TGTGCCAGCTCACCACCGAGGGGGAACTTCATTCAGTACTTC	CASSPPRGNFIQYF
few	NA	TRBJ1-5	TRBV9	TGTGCCAGCAGCTCACAGGGTGTGCGCAATCAGCCCCAGCATTTT	CASSSQGVRNQPQHF
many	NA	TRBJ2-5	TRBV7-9	TGTGCCAGCAGCTGGCCGGGCTCCCAAGAGACCCAGTACTTC	CASSWPGSQETQYF
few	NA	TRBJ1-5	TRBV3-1	TGTGCCAGCAGCCCAGTATGGGGGGCTCAGCCCCAGCATTTT	CASSPVWGAQPQHF
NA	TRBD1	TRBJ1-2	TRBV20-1	TGCAGTGCTAGGGACAGGGCATTAAACTATGGCTACACCTTC	CSARDRALNYGYTF
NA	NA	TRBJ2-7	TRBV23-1	TGCGCCAGCACTTGGGACACCCGGTACGAGCAGTACTTC	CASTWDTRYEQYF
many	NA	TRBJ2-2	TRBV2	TGTGCCAGCAGTGTGACCCTAACGAACACCGGGGAGCTGTTTTTT	CASSVTLTNTGELFF
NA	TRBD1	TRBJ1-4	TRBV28	TGTGCCAGCAGACACGGACAGGGTCCTATTAATGAAAAACTGTTTTTT	CASRHGQGPINEKLFF
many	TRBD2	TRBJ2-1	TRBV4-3	TGCGCCAGCAGCCAGACTAGCGGTAGCTACAATGAGCAGTTCTTC	CASSQTSGSYNEQFF
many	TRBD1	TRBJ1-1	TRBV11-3	TGTGCCAGCAGCTCGACAGGGACCACTGAAGCTTTCTTT	CASSSTGTTEAFF
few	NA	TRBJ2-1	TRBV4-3	TGCGCCAGCAGCCTTTCCACCGGAAGACCGCAGTTCTTC	CASSLSTGRPQFF
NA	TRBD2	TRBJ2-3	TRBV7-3	TGTGCCAGCAGCTTTCTTCCGGGAGGGCCGACAGATACGCAGTATTTT	CASSFLPGGPTDTQYF
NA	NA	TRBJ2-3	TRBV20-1	TGCAGTGCTAGCGCCCTGCAAGGTCGCACAGATACGCAGTATTTT	CSASALQGRTDTQYF
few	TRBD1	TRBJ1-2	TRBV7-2	TGTGCCAGCAGCGCCGGGACAGCTGGGGACTATGGCTACACCTTC	CASSAGTAGDYGYTF
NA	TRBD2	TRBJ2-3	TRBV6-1	TGTGCCAGCAGGACGCCGAGTAGCGGGAAAAGCACAGATACGCAGTATTTT	CASRTPSSGKSTDTQYF
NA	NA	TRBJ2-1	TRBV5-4	TGTGCCAGCAGCCCCCGAGGCCCAGGGGAGGCGAATGAGCAGTTCTTC	CASSPRGPGEANEQFF
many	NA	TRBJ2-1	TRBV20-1	TGCAGTGCTAGAGAACTATTTCGAAATGAGCAGTTCTTC	CSARELFRNEQFF
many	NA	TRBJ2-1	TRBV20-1	TGCAGTGCTAGAGATTGGAGCCTCTACAATGAGCAGTTCTTC	CSARDWSLYNEQFF
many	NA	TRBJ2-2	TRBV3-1	TGTGCCAGCAGCCAAGGAGGGGTCGGGGAGCTGTTTTTT	CASSQGGVGELFF
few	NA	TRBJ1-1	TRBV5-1	TGCGCCAGCAGCTTGAGCGTTGGGAACACTGAAGCTTTCTTT	CASSLSVGNTEAFF
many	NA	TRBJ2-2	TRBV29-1	TGCAGCGTTGACCCCGGCACCGGGGAGCTGTTTTTT	CSVDPGTGELFF
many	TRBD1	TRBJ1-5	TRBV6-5	TGTGCCAGCCGTTCAGGGGGACAAAATCAGCCCCAGCATTTT	CASRSGGQNQPQHF
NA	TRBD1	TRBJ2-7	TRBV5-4	TGTGCCAGCAGCTTGAGGGGACAGAGCTCCTACGAGCAGTACTTC	CASSLRGQSSYEQYF
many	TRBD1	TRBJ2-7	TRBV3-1	TGTGCCAGCAGCCAAGCGGGACAGGAAACCTACGAGCAGTACTTC	CASSQAGQETYEQYF
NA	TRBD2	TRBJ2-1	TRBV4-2	TGTGCCAGCAGAAGTAGATCCGGGACTAGCGGGAGGGCCGCCAATGAGCAGTTCTTC	CASRSRSGTSGRAANEQFF
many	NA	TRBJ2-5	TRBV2	TGTGCCAGCCTCAAGGAGACCCAGTACTTC	CASLKETQYF
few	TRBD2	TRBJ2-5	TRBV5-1	TGCGCCAGCAGCTCGTCAGAGACTAGCGGGAGTCATGGGACCCAGTACTTC	CASSSSETSGSHGTQYF
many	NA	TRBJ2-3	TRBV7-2	TGTGCCAGCAGCTATCAGATCGGAGATACGCAGTATTTT	CASSYQIGDTQYF
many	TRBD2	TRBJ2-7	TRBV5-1	TGCGCCAGCAAAGGGGTCATTAGCGGGAGCAGCGAGCAGTACTTC	CASKGVISGSSEQYF
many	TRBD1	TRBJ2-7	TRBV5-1	TGCGCCAGCAGCTCGACAGGGTCTACCTACGAGCAGTACTTC	CASSSTGSTYEQYF
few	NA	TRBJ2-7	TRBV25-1	TGTGCCAGCAGTGAAGCCGGGCCTGCCTACGAGCAGTACTTC	CASSEAGPAYEQYF
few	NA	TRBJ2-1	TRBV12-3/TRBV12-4	TGTGCCAGCAGTTTGAACACCTACAATGAGCAGTTCTTC	CASSLNTYNEQFF
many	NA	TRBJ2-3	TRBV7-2	TGTGCCAGCAGCTTAGTGTCTGGCGGGATCCCAGATACGCAGTATTTT	CASSLVSGGIPDTQYF
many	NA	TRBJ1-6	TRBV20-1	TGCAGTGCCAACCCCGTTCGAGTGGGGTCCCTCCACTTT	CSANPVRVGSLHF
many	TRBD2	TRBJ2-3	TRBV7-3	TGTGCCAGCAGCGCCCATAGCGGGAGCACAGATACGCAGTATTTT	CASSAHSGSTDTQYF
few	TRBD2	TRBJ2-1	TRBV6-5	TGTGCCAGCAGTTACGTCCGAGCGGGGGGTCATGAGCAGTTCTTC	CASSYVRAGGHEQFF
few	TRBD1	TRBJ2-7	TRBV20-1	TGCAGTGCTAGGAAGACAGGGGTTCTTCAGGAGCAGTACTTC	CSARKTGVLQEQYF
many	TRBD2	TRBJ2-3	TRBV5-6	TGTGCCAGCCAGCGGGATGTTCTCGGAGATACGCAGTATTTT	CASQRDVLGDTQYF
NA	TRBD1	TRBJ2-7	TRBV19	TGTGCCAGTAGTGTCGGACAGGGGGACGAGCAGTACTTC	CASSVGQGDEQYF
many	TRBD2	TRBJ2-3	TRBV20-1	TGCAGTGCTAGGCGAAGGAGCGGGGTCACAGATACGCAGTATTTT	CSARRRSGVTDTQYF